Shown below are 26 T cell receptor beta chains from a single sample sequenced in a study of beta chain features in type 1 diabetes. As every portion of the isolated RNA was reverse transcribed, the sequencing read expressed TCRB transcripts. TCRdb's table, derived via immunoSEQ multiplex PCR, lists solely in-frame clones and lacks some. The sample has about 47,000 clones; approximately 43% are singletons. Notes on the study in general: Shorter TCRB CDR3s, moderately but significantly so, were found in Type 1 diabetes patients in all four CD4+ subsets.

No cognate antigen is known for these TCRs. The sequenced sample consisted of stem cell memory CD4+ T cells from blood. These receptors originate from a man aged 30 to 39 with type 1 diabetes.

The chain's CDR3 is CASSYSIAQDTEAFF. CDR3 DNA: TGTGCCAGCAGTTACTCGATAGCGCAGGACACTGAAGCTTTCTTT. The J gene is TRBJ1-1, the V gene TRBV6-5, with D hard to call. The germline V gene has CDR1 MNHEY and CDR2 SVGAGI. The CDR3 is made up of 15 amino acids. Between the trimmed V and J ends, which lost 0 bases and 3 bases, there was a span of 11 bases.

The chain links TRBV5-4 to TRBJ2-3; TRBD2 agrees at 8 bases. Germline-derived CDR1 and CDR2 are SGHNT and YYREEE (reference sequence). V trimming: 2 bases; J trimming: 4 bases; junction bases outside the gene matches: 18. This CDR3 spans 19 amino acids. In nucleotides, the CDR3 is TGTGCCAGCAGCTTCAGGGTGATCTCCAGCGGGAGTTTGGCAGATACGCAGTATTTT. Its translation: CASSFRVISSGSLADTQYF.

The J gene is TRBJ2-7, the V gene TRBV5-5, with a tentative D call TRBD2 (5 bases). CDR1 and CDR2 from the germline V gene are SGHKS and YYEKEE (reference sequence). This CDR3 has 13 residues. V shed 1 base and J shed 3 bases, with 8 bases lying between them. CDR3 in amino acids: CASSLWELYEQYF. The CDR3 DNA is TGTGCCAGCAGCTTGTGGGAGCTCTACGAGCAGTACTTC.

The J gene is TRBJ2-1, the V gene TRBV4-3, with TRBD2 matching 8 bases. V trimming: 3 bases; J trimming: 0 bases; junction bases outside the gene matches: 13. This CDR3 spans 19 amino acids. The germline V gene has CDR1 LGHNA and CDR2 YSLEER. This CDR3 reads CASSQAGGVAGSSYNEQFF. CDR3 DNA: TGCGCCAGCAGCCAGGCCGGGGGGGTAGCGGGAAGCTCCTACAATGAGCAGTTCTTC.

A few counts support this clone. The rearrangement links TRBV29-1 to TRBJ2-4; D possibly corresponds to TRBD1 (5 bases). V was shortened by 7 bases and J by 6 bases, with 16 bases between the two germline ends. The germline V gene has CDR1 SQVTM and CDR2 ANQGSEA. The CDR3 length is 13 residues. The CDR3 loop reads CSGSDRDLNIQYF. The DNA of the CDR3 is TGCAGCGGATCCGACAGAGACCTAAACATTCAGTACTTC.

The chain uses TRBV2 and TRBJ1-5; 7 nucleotides match TRBD1. V trimming: 5 bases; J trimming: 7 bases; junction bases outside the gene matches: 11. The germline V gene has CDR1 SNHLY and CDR2 FYNNEI. The length of the CDR3 is 15 residues. CDR3 region: CASSITTGRQQPQHF. The CDR3 DNA reads as TGTGCCAGCAGTATAACGACAGGGAGGCAACAGCCCCAGCATTTT.

The J gene is TRBJ1-1, the V gene TRBV6-5, with a possible D match to TRBD1 (5 bases). The CDR3 is 14 amino acids. Germline CDR1 MNHEY, CDR2 SVGAGI. V gave up 0 bases and J gave up 6 bases, with 11 bases separating them. The CDR3 DNA sequence: TGTGCCAGCAGTTACTCCTACGCCAGGGCTGAAGCTTTCTTT. Its protein is CASSYSYARAEAFF.

The chain employs TRBV30 and TRBJ1-4; possible D gene TRBD1, 5 bases. The germline V gene encodes CDR1 GTSNPN and CDR2 SVGIG (reference sequence). V lost 0 bases, J lost 7 bases, and 15 bases lay in between. The CDR3 has 15 residues. The CDR3 here is CAWSVTDSRGEKLFF. CDR3 sequence (DNA): TGTGCCTGGAGTGTAACCGACAGTAGGGGTGAAAAACTGTTTTTT.

J is TRBJ1-1 and V is TRBV5-4, with no clear D. Germline loops: CDR1 SGHNT, CDR2 YYREEE (reference sequence). The germline V and J ends were trimmed by 0 bases and 1 base, with 7 bases remaining between them. This CDR3 spans 14 amino acids. CDR3 protein: CASSLDRRNTEAFF. The CDR3 DNA reads as TGTGCCAGCAGCTTGGACAGACGGAACACTGAAGCTTTCTTT.

The V call is TRBV6-5, the J call TRBJ2-2; D ambiguous. CDR1 is MNHEY and CDR2 is SVGAGI in the germline V gene. With 9 bases removed from V and 0 bases from J, the gap between germline ends came to 14 bases. The CDR3 consists of 15 residues. CDR3 loop: CASARKFANTGELFF. The CDR3 DNA reads TGTGCCAGTGCTAGGAAGTTCGCGAACACCGGGGAGCTGTTTTTT.

This clone turned up a few times. V and J are TRBV5-4 and TRBJ2-2; perhaps TRBD2 as D (6 bases). The V end lost 4 bases, the J end lost 1 base, and 17 bases lay between the germline ends. The CDR3 loop spans 17 amino acids. Germline V gene lookup returns CDR1 SGHNT and CDR2 YYREEE (reference sequence). CDR3 loop: CASSEPPGTWNTGELFF. Here the CDR3 DNA reads TGTGCCAGCAGCGAGCCGCCCGGGACTTGGAACACCGGGGAGCTGTTTTTT.

This rearrangement joins TRBV6-1 to TRBJ1-5; D may be TRBD1 (5 bases). The germline CDR1 and CDR2 sequences are MNHNS and SASEGT. The V gene lost 2 bases and the J gene lost 15 bases, with 11 bases spanning the gap. The CDR3 is made up of 11 amino acids. The CDR3 DNA follows: TGTGCCAGCAGTGAAAGGGAGGGGAGGCATTTT. It yields the protein CASSEREGRHF.

Only a few counts were recorded for this clone. DNA for the CDR3: TGTGCCAGCAGCGGACAGGGATACGGAAACACCATATATTTT. The encoded protein is CASSGQGYGNTIYF. The chain links TRBV2 to TRBJ1-3; 8 bases are a match to TRBD1. The germline V gene encodes CDR1 SNHLY and CDR2 FYNNEI. V shed 6 bases, J shed 4 bases, and the junction held 5 bases outside the gene matches. CDR3 length: 14 amino acids.

This sequence joins TRBV18 and TRBJ2-7; 7 bases are a match to TRBD1. The CDR3 consists of 17 residues. V lost 0 bases, J lost 0 bases, and 8 bases stayed unmatched. CDR1 and CDR2 (germline): KGHSH, LQKENI. In DNA form, the CDR3 reads TGTGCCAGCTCACCACCTCGGCGACAGGGCAGCTCCTACGAGCAGTACTTC. It yields the protein CASSPPRRQGSSYEQYF.

This clone was recorded once. CDR3 in DNA: TGTGCCAGCAGCTCGGGGACTAGCAGAGACAATGAGCAGTTCTTC. This encodes CASSSGTSRDNEQFF. This rearrangement joins TRBV7-8 to TRBJ2-1; 9 bases are shared with TRBD2. This CDR3 has 15 amino acids. Germline CDR1 is SGHVS and CDR2 is FQNEAQ. J was trimmed by 5 bases and V by 4 bases; bases with no gene match: 6.

Only a few counts were recorded for this clone. The chain recombines TRBV5-1 with TRBJ2-2; tentatively, D is TRBD2 (5 bases). Trimming stripped 0 bases from V and 6 bases from J, with 15 bases between. The germline V gene has CDR1 SGHRS and CDR2 YFSETQ. There are 16 residues in the CDR3. The CDR3 here is CASSLGGSAYPGELFF. The CDR3 DNA follows: TGCGCCAGCAGCTTGGGGGGTAGCGCGTACCCCGGGGAGCTGTTTTTT.

The rearrangement links TRBV11-2 to TRBJ1-1; tentative D call: TRBD1 (6 bases). Trimming took off 1 base at V and 7 bases at J, with 10 bases between the two ends. Per the germline V gene, CDR1 is SGHAT and CDR2 is FQNNGV. The CDR3 is 13 amino acids. The CDR3 nucleotides read TGTGCCAGCAGCTTAGCAGGGGCCAATGAAGCTTTCTTT. As protein: CASSLAGANEAFF. The full variable domain, in which reference TRBV11-2 and TRBJ1-1 provide the parts outside the CDR3, is EAGVAQSPRYKIIEKRQSVAFWCNPISGHATLYWYQQILGQGPKLLIQFQNNGVVDDSQLPKDRFSAERLKGVDSTLKIQPAKLEDSAVYLCASSLAGANEAFFGQGTRLTVV.

The table lists this clone with a few counts. V usage is TRBV25-1 and J usage is TRBJ2-1; the match to TRBD2 covers 7 bases. CDR3 length: 14 residues. Trimming removed 5 bases from V and 5 bases from J; junction bases left unmatched: 6. The germline gives CDR1 MGHDK, CDR2 SYGVNS. The chain's CDR3 is CASSRLALDNEQFF. CDR3 DNA: TGTGCCAGCAGTCGACTAGCCTTGGACAATGAGCAGTTCTTC.

This clone was seen only a few times. V usage is TRBV7-9 and J usage is TRBJ2-3; possibly TRBD2 for D (6 bases). The CDR3 has 15 amino acids. Deletions cut 1 base from V and 4 bases from J, with 12 bases between. CDR1 SEHNR and CDR2 FQNEAQ come from the germline V gene (reference sequence). CDR3 nucleotide sequence: TGTGCCAGCAGCTTAGTCTTCTGGGGGGCAGATACGCAGTATTTT. Residues: CASSLVFWGADTQYF.

A few counts support this clone. The chain recombines TRBV29-1 with TRBJ1-2; D not resolved. The germline V gene has CDR1 SQVTM and CDR2 ANQGSEA. This CDR3 comprises 16 residues. Trimming removed 0 bases at V and 3 bases at J, with 17 bases between. This CDR3 reads CSVEDETDTLYYGYTF. The CDR3 nucleotides read TGCAGCGTTGAAGATGAGACCGACACCCTGTACTATGGCTACACCTTC.

The gene calls are TRBV5-1 and TRBJ1-4; TRBD1 is a possible D gene (6 bases). Germline-derived CDR1 and CDR2 are SGHRS and YFSETQ. V was shortened by 3 bases and J by 8 bases, with 20 bases between the two germline ends. CDR3 length equals 16 residues. The CDR3 sequence is CASSWRGQGRGEKLFF. The CDR3 DNA reads as TGCGCCAGCAGCTGGAGAGGTCAGGGGAGAGGAGAAAAACTGTTTTTT.

The V gene is TRBV30, the J gene TRBJ2-1; 10 positions agree with TRBD2. The CDR3 extends over 15 amino acids. Trimming removed 0 bases from V and 4 bases from J; junction bases left unmatched: 3. Germline CDR1 is GTSNPN and CDR2 is SVGIG (reference sequence). The CDR3 nucleotides are TGTGCCTGGAGTGTTTGGACTAGCGGATACAATGAGCAGTTCTTC. Amino acids: CAWSVWTSGYNEQFF.

The V gene is TRBV7-2, the J gene TRBJ2-4, with D possibly matching TRBD2 (5 bases). Trimming took 1 base from V and 2 from J, leaving 12 bases between them. Germline values: CDR1 SGHTA, CDR2 FQGNSA. The CDR3 is 16 amino acids. The CDR3 DNA reads as TGTGCCAGCAGCTTAGAGTCGACTAATTCCAAAAACATTCAGTACTTC. As protein: CASSLESTNSKNIQYF.

V gene TRBV7-9 combines with J gene TRBJ2-1; TRBD2 might be the D (6 bases). CDR3 length: 17 amino acids. V was shortened by 2 bases and J by 2 bases, with 16 bases between the two germline ends. Germline V CDR1 and CDR2: SEHNR, FQNEAQ (reference sequence). The CDR3 loop is CASSLNGGNATYNEQFF. The CDR3 DNA reads TGTGCCAGCAGCTTAAACGGGGGTAACGCTACCTACAATGAGCAGTTCTTC. The full variable domain, with the rest looked up from reference TRBV7-9 and TRBJ2-1, is DTGVSQNPRHKITKRGQNVTFRCDPISEHNRLYWYRQTLGQGPEFLTYFQNEAQLEKSRLLSDRFSAERPKGSFSTLEIQRTEQGDSAMYLCASSLNGGNATYNEQFFGPGTRLTVL.

This chain links TRBV7-9 with TRBJ2-5, with 10 bases fitting TRBD1. The ends lost 5 bases at V and 2 bases at J; junction bases unmatched: 5. The CDR3 is made up of 15 amino acids. From germline, CDR1 is SEHNR and CDR2 FQNEAQ (reference sequence). CDR3 sequence: CASSPGTGVQETQYF. DNA of the CDR3: TGTGCCAGCAGCCCCGGGACAGGGGTTCAAGAGACCCAGTACTTC.

There are a few counts of this clone. The chain recombines TRBV13 with TRBJ1-1; D perhaps matches TRBD1 (5 bases). The V gene's germline CDR1 is PRHDT and CDR2 FYEKMQ (reference sequence). CDR3 length equals 15 residues. Trimming removed 5 bases from V and 0 bases from J, with 13 bases in between. In DNA, the CDR3 is TGTGCCAGCAGCCAGGCTCAGGGTTTGAACACTGAAGCTTTCTTT. As protein: CASSQAQGLNTEAFF.